This T cell receptor beta chain was recovered during a study of CD8+ T cells in alopecia areata (dated 2018 in TCRdb). A note on the overall study: Treated patients were enrolled in an open-label pilot trial of oral tofacitinib at 5 to 10 mg twice daily for moderate-to-severe alopecia areata. Tofacitinib was administered for 6 to 18 months, and 6 months of follow-up off drug were then conducted to assess delayed response and recurrence. High-throughput TCRbeta sequencing was used to examine T cell clonal expansion in alopecia areata in both the C3H/HeJ mouse model and human patients. In humans, TCRbeta sequencing was performed on scalp tissue and on sorted CD4+ and CD8+ peripheral blood T cells from healthy controls and from patients with patchy or totalis/universalis alopecia areata. Tofacitinib-treated patients had biopsies at baseline and at 4 and 24 weeks of treatment, with a later scalp biopsy in several patients. Scalp clonality was compared among normal scalp (n=4), patchy alopecia areata scalp (n=8), and alopecia totalis/universalis scalp (n=8). RNA was extracted with the PAXgene miRNA kit for fixed scalp, the miRNeasy kit for PBMCs, and the RNeasy kit for mouse skin. Amplification of TCRbeta CDR3 regions was done by immunoSEQ multiplex PCR using 35 Vbeta forward primers and 13 Jbeta reverse primers. Findings and caveats that apply to the study as a whole: Unlike mouse skin, where gammadelta T cells dominate, normal human skin contains resident alphabeta T cells that get sequenced too, which complicates analysis of the scalp TCR repertoire. Shared TCR sequences between patients were less evident than in mice, which may be partly attributable to HLA diversity in the patient population. Compared with normal scalp, lesional scalp, particularly in alopecia totalis/universalis, had higher clonality and more expanded CD8+ clones, which suggests antigenic drive.

The library was prepared using the immunoSEQ multiplex PCR assay. RNA was extracted from all samples and reverse transcribed into cDNA as template for TCR sequencing. SuperScript III was used to make first-strand cDNA, primed with a 2:1 mix of oligo-dT and random hexamers. Amplification bias was assessed with a synthetic immune receptor repertoire, and residual bias was removed computationally. The original pipeline was this. Raw reads were preprocessed to remove errors, and CDR3 was defined according to IMGT conventions as the region from the conserved cysteine to phenylalanine. Clonality was computed by normalizing Shannon entropy by log2 of the number of productive unique TCRs and subtracting the result from 1. Whether scalp clones were CD4 or CD8 was inferred by matching scalp TCRbeta sequences against CD4 and CD8 repertoires sorted from blood. Sourced from immuneACCESS, this table was stored by TCRdb with only in-frame sequences that have V and J called. A share of the clones is absent; for the studies checked, an unresolved V gene accounts for under half, and the remainder has no known explanation. V, J and clone size derive from that table, while D and trimming were established from the DNA sequence. For this sample the table gives 100,000 to 150,000 clones, of which roughly three fifths were detected only once. Jointly, the top ten make up 4.5% of the sample.

Explained via the paper, the time point label denotes: baseline before oral tofacitinib. Lesional scalp punch biopsies and peripheral blood were collected from alopecia areata patients. After PBMCs were isolated by density centrifugation and stained for CD3, CD4 and CD8, a FACSAria was used to sort CD4+ and CD8+ T cells. This clone has only a few counts. Its antigen has not been determined. No base qualities exist here, and no much larger clone lies one base off it. Sample: CD4+ T cells sorted from blood, taken at week 0. This TCR was recovered from a human donor with alopecia areata.

The CDR3 protein sequence reads: CASSLSGSSGNTIYF. The base sequence is TGTGCCAGCAGCTTATCGGGGAGCTCTGGAAACACCATATATTTT. The chain is made from TRBV7-3 and TRBJ1-3, with the D gene uncertain. CDR1 SGHTA and CDR2 FQGTGA were looked up in the germline V gene. The CDR3 sequence holds 15 residues, the cysteine and phenylalanine included. The DNA shown is the 45-base CDR3, in frame from base 1. V loses 2 bases, J loses 0 bases, and the germline ends lie 8 bases apart.